The clone carrying this T cell receptor (beta chain) was counted between two and nine times. The entry originates in a study of T cell responses to AZD1222 COVID-19 vaccine. The assay was immunoSEQ multiplex PCR, and TCRdb's table has in-frame clones only and misses some. The sample lists some 90,000 clones; 70% to 90% were seen once. Per germline, CDR1 SGHRS and CDR2 YFSETQ. This CDR3 contains 15 residues. Trimming pared 4 bases from V and 4 bases from J, leaving 17 bases between. The chain joins TRBV5-1 to TRBJ1-2; D not certain. This specimen was peripheral blood, taken on day 0 of AZD1222 vaccination. The clonotype originates from an adult in good health. The CDR3 nucleotides read TGCGCCAGCAGCCCCCAGGCGGAGAGCCCCTATGGCTACACCTTC. Its protein product is CASSPQAESPYGYTF.